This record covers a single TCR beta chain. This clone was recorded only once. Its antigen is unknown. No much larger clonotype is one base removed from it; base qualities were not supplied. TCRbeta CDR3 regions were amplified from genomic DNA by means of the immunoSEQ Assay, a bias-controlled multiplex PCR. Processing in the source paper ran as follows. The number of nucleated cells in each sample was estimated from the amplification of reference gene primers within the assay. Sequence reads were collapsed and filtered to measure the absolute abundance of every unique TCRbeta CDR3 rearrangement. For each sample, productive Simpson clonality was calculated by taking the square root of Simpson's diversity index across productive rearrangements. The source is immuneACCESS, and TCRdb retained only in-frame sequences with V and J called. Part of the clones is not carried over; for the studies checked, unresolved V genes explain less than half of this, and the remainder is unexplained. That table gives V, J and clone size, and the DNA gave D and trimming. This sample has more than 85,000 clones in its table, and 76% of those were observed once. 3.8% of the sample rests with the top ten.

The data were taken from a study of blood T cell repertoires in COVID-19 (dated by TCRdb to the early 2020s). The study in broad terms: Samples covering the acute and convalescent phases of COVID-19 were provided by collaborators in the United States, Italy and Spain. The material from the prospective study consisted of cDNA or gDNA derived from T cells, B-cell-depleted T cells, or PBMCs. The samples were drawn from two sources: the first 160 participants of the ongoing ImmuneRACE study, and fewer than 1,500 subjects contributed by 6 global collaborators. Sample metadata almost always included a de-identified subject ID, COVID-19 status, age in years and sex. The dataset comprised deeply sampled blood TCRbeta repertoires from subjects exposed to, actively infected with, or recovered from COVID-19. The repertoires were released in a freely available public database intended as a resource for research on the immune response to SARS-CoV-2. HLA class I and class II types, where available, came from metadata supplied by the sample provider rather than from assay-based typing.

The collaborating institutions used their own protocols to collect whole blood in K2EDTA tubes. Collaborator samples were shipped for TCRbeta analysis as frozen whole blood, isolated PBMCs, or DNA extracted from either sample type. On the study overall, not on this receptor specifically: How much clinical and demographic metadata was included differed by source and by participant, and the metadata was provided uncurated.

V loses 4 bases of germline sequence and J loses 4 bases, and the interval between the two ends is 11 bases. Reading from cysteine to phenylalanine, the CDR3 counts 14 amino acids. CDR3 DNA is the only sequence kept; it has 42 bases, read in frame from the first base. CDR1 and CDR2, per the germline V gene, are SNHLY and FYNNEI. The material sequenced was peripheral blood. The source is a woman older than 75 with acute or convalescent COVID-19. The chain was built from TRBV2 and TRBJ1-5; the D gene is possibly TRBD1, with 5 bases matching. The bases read TGTGCCAGCAGTGGAGACAGTTGGAATCAGCCCCAGCATTTT. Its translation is CASSGDSWNQPQHF. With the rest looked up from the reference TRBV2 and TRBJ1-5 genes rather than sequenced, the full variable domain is EPEVTQTPSHQVTQMGQEVILRCVPISNHLYFYWYRQILGQKVEFLVSFYNNEISEKSEIFDDQFSVERPDGSNFTLKIRSTKLEDSAMYFCASSGDSWNQPQHFGDGTRLSIL.